These 7 T cell receptor beta chains share one sample of origin, sequenced in a study of CD8 T cells in Susac syndrome. An input of roughly 0.5 to 1 ug of RNA was subjected to reverse transcription using random hexamers. TCRdb itself ran the immunoSEQ multiplex PCR reads through MiXCR, one entry per CDR3 protein. The data hold about 70,000 distinct CDR3 sequences, with 96% observed a single time. Sequencing was performed on CD4+ T cells from PBMCs. These TCRs come from a human donor with multiple sclerosis.

The rearrangement uses TRBV29-1 and TRBJ1-4, with 7 bases lining up with TRBD1. This CDR3 spans 13 amino acids. CDR1 is SQVTM and CDR2 is ANQGSEA in the germline V gene. With V trimmed by 4 bases and J by 8 bases, 7 bases remained unmatched. CDR3 bases: TGCAGCGTTGGAGACAGGGCCGAAGAAAAACTGTTTTTT. Encoded protein: CSVGDRAEEKLFF.

CDR3 nucleotides: TGTGCCAGTAGTCCCGAACAGTATGCGCCCCAGCATTTT. Amino acid sequence: CASSPEQYAPQHF. The rearrangement uses TRBV19 and TRBJ1-5; D not certain. The CDR3 runs to 13 residues. Trimming stripped 5 bases from V and 9 bases from J, with 14 bases between. The germline gives CDR1 LNHDA, CDR2 SQIVND (reference sequence).

This chain joins TRBV5-1 and TRBJ2-1; 9 bases align to TRBD2. The CDR3 length is 17 residues. The V segment lost 3 bases and the J segment 1 base; nucleotides outside the gene matches: 8. The germline V gene has CDR1 SGHRS and CDR2 YFSETQ. CDR3 sequence: CASSSSGGPRSYNEQFF. The CDR3 DNA reads as TGCGCCAGCAGCTCAAGCGGGGGGCCCCGGTCCTACAATGAGCAGTTCTTC.

The rearrangement joins TRBV7-6 to TRBJ2-5; 8 nucleotides agree with TRBD2. CDR1 SGHVS and CDR2 FNYEAQ come from the germline V gene. The CDR3 spans 15 residues. V lost 5 bases and J lost 4; bases outside the gene matches: 9. For the CDR3, the DNA is TGTGCCAGCAGCAACGCTCCGGGACTAGGAGAGACCCAGTACTTC. Its protein product is CASSNAPGLGETQYF.

The V and J genes are TRBV7-8 and TRBJ2-7; tentatively, D is TRBD2 (7 bases). The ends were cut back, 0 bases at V and 5 bases at J, with 11 bases in the middle. This CDR3 contains 14 residues. The germline CDR1 and CDR2 sequences are SGHVS and FQNEAQ. The CDR3 protein is CASSLAGGLDEQYF. CDR3 nucleotides: TGTGCCAGCAGCTTAGCGGGGGGGCTCGACGAGCAGTACTTC.

The chain carries TRBV3-1 and TRBJ2-7, with D possibly being TRBD1 or TRBD2 (6 bases each). Germline lookup yields CDR1 LGHDT and CDR2 YNNKEL (reference sequence). Trimming left V 5 bases short and J 4 bases short, with 15 bases between. The CDR3 spans 14 residues. The CDR3 nucleotides are TGTGCCAGCAGCGATAGGGGGGCCCCTTACGAGCAGTACTTC. It yields the protein CASSDRGAPYEQYF.

This sequence joins TRBV7-8 and TRBJ1-3; TRBD1 matches at 8 bases. The V gene's germline CDR1 is SGHVS and CDR2 FQNEAQ. CDR3 length: 15 amino acids. V lost 2 bases to trimming and J lost 3 bases; unmatched junction nucleotides: 3. CDR3 DNA: TGTGCCAGCAGCTTAATGACAGGGGTTGGAAACACCATATATTTT. It specifies CASSLMTGVGNTIYF.